One sample yielded the 14 T cell receptor beta chains listed below, sequenced in a study of cytomegalovirus exposure and HLA in healthy donors. Both 60 Vbeta primers and 13 Jbeta primers went into the PCR. Method: immunoSEQ multiplex PCR; TCRdb's copy keeps in-frame clones and lacks some. The sample data list tens of thousands of clones. The sample taken for sequencing was PBMCs. The receptors originated from a woman in her twenties or thirties in good health and CMV-seropositive.

The gene calls are TRBV11-2 and TRBJ2-1, with 9 bases matching TRBD1. Germline loops: CDR1 SGHAT, CDR2 FQNNGV. The CDR3 spans 15 residues. V shed 5 bases and J 1 base; nucleotides not matched to a gene: 3. The CDR3 bases are TGTGCCAGCAGCACCGGGACAGGGTCCTACAATGAGCAGTTCTTC. Translating it yields CASSTGTGSYNEQFF.

This chain links TRBV7-2 with TRBJ1-2; the D gene is possibly TRBD1 (6 bases). The V gene's germline CDR1 is SGHTA and CDR2 FQGNSA. The V end lost 1 base, the J end lost 3 bases, and 12 bases lay between the germline ends. The CDR3 covers 15 residues. This CDR3 reads CASSLETGPHYGYTF. Here the CDR3 DNA reads TGTGCCAGCAGCTTAGAAACAGGGCCGCACTATGGCTACACCTTC.

The J gene is TRBJ1-5, the V gene TRBV2; D not certain. The germline gives CDR1 SNHLY, CDR2 FYNNEI. Trimming cost V 7 bases and J 4 bases, with 11 bases left between them. The CDR3 extends over 13 amino acids. CDR3 DNA sequence: TGTGCCAGCAAAATTTCGGAGAATCAGCCCCAGCATTTT. The encoded protein is CASKISENQPQHF.

This chain uses TRBV30 with TRBJ2-6; a possible D gene is TRBD1 (6 bases). The germline V gene has CDR1 GTSNPN and CDR2 SVGIG (reference sequence). The V gene lost 4 bases and the J gene lost 3 bases, with 10 bases spanning the gap. The CDR3 covers 14 residues. The CDR3 here is CAWMGAGGANVLTF. In DNA form, the CDR3 reads TGTGCCTGGATGGGGGCGGGTGGGGCCAACGTCCTGACTTTC.

The chain links TRBV29-1 to TRBJ1-3, with a weak D call TRBD1 (5 bases). This CDR3 is 12 amino acids long. In germline, CDR1 is SQVTM, CDR2 ANQGSEA. With 7 bases removed from V and 8 bases from J, the gap between germline ends came to 15 bases. CDR3 sequence (DNA): TGCAGCGCGGTGGGCGCGGGGGACACCATATATTTT. Amino acid sequence: CSAVGAGDTIYF.

The chain carries TRBV30 and TRBJ2-7; possibly TRBD2 for D (5 bases). V dropped 8 bases and J dropped 2 bases, with 10 bases sitting between them. This CDR3 has 11 amino acids. Germline loops: CDR1 GTSNPN, CDR2 SVGIG (reference sequence). The CDR3: CAQSGTYEQYF. The CDR3 nucleotides are TGTGCCCAGTCCGGGACCTACGAGCAGTACTTC.

The chain uses TRBV11-3 and TRBJ2-1; no definite D call. CDR1 and CDR2 (germline): SGHNT, YENEEA. The CDR3 covers 15 residues. V shed 5 bases and J shed 5 bases, with 16 bases lying between them. This chain's CDR3 is CASSPRWSPDNEQFF. CDR3 DNA sequence: TGTGCCAGCAGCCCCCGGTGGAGCCCGGACAATGAGCAGTTCTTC.

This chain connects TRBV5-1 to TRBJ2-4, with a possible D match to TRBD1 (5 bases). The CDR3 loop spans 14 amino acids. V gave up 4 bases and J gave up 9 bases, with 17 bases separating them. The germline V gene has CDR1 SGHRS and CDR2 YFSETQ. Here the CDR3 DNA reads TGCGCCAGCAGCCAGGGTGGTACCCTGGGCATTCAGTACTTC. It encodes CASSQGGTLGIQYF. The entire variable domain, with the rest obtained from reference TRBV5-1 and TRBJ2-4, is as follows: KAGVTQTPRYLIKTRGQQVTLSCSPISGHRSVSWYQQTPGQGLQFLFEYFSETQRNKGNFPGRFSGRQFSNSRSEMNVSTLELGDSALYLCASSQGGTLGIQYFGAGTRLSVL.

The CDR3 loop is CASTASAGETQYF. The CDR3 coding sequence is TGTGCCAGTACCGCTTCCGCGGGGGAGACCCAGTACTTC. V usage is TRBV19 and J usage is TRBJ2-5; a weak D match, TRBD2 (6 bases). Trimming took off 7 bases at V and 5 bases at J, with 14 bases between the two ends. There are 13 residues in the CDR3. From germline, CDR1 is LNHDA and CDR2 SQIVND (reference sequence).

This rearrangement joins TRBV7-8 to TRBJ2-7, with D possibly matching TRBD1 (5 bases). V lost 4 bases and J lost 3, with 22 bases in between. The germline V gene has CDR1 SGHVS and CDR2 FQNEAQ. CDR3 size: 17 residues. The CDR3 protein is CASSSELSRVVYYEQYF. CDR3 DNA sequence: TGTGCCAGCAGCTCAGAACTCAGCAGGGTGGTCTACTACGAGCAGTACTTC.

This chain connects TRBV10-3 to TRBJ2-5, with 12 bases matching TRBD2. Germline V CDR1 and CDR2: ENHRY, SYGVKD. V trimming: 6 bases; J trimming: 0 bases; junction bases outside the gene matches: 5. The CDR3 sequence is 16 residues long. The CDR3 sequence: CAISQTSGGNQETQYF. For the CDR3, the DNA is TGTGCCATCAGCCAAACTAGCGGGGGGAACCAAGAGACCCAGTACTTC.

About this clone: Other DNA sequences in the same sample also yield this CDR3. The chain uses TRBV19 and TRBJ1-1, with D possibly TRBD1 on 5 matching bases. Looked up from germline, CDR1 is LNHDA and CDR2 is SQIVND (reference sequence). The CDR3 loop spans 13 amino acids. Deletions cut 6 bases from V and 4 bases from J, with 12 bases between. The DNA of the CDR3 is TGTGCCAGTAGCATTTCTAGGGGCACTGAAGCTTTCTTT. Translation gives CASSISRGTEAFF.

The J gene is TRBJ1-3, the V gene TRBV11-2, with TRBD1 matching 9 bases. V was pared by 5 bases and J by 1 base, with 9 bases of the junction left unmatched. This CDR3 spans 17 amino acids. Germline V gives CDR1 SGHAT, CDR2 FQNNGV. This chain's CDR3 is CASSTQAGTGSGNTIYF. For the CDR3, the DNA is TGTGCCAGCAGCACTCAAGCCGGGACAGGGTCTGGAAACACCATATATTTT.

This chain connects TRBV30 to TRBJ2-5; 15 bases are shared with TRBD2. Germline lookup yields CDR1 GTSNPN and CDR2 SVGIG (reference sequence). V shed 1 base, J shed 1 base, and the junction held 16 bases outside the gene matches. The CDR3 consists of 21 residues. CDR3 sequence: CAWSGSTWTSGGAWGQETQYF. The DNA of the CDR3 is TGTGCCTGGAGTGGAAGTACGTGGACTAGCGGGGGGGCCTGGGGCCAAGAGACCCAGTACTTC.